This TCR beta chain was found in a study of neurological immune-mediated disorders. As concerns this clonotype: The antigen is undetermined. At one boundary the junction diverges from the germline segment, which might be a read error.

The V gene's germline CDR1 is SGHVS and CDR2 FNYEAQ. This CDR3 region has 18 residues. Findings and caveats of the study: Healthy controls had more TCR clonal expansion than multiple sclerosis, which showed the least, whereas HTLV-1-associated myelopathy showed the most.

Preparation of the unsorted libraries drew on 2 million PBMCs stored at -80 C. TCRdb called the 5' RACE reads again in MiXCR, with one record for every CDR3 protein. The data show roughly 80,000 distinct CDR3 sequences, over 9% seen once. This rearrangement joins TRBV7-6 to TRBJ2-1; 7 bases are shared with TRBD1. Sequencing used PBMCs. The receptor's source is a man aged 40-49 years in good health. The CDR3 bases are TGTGCCAGCAGCTTACGGGACAGCCCTTTACTCTCCTACTATGAGCAGTTCTTC. The encoded protein is CASSLRDSPLLSYYEQFF.